The following is a T cell receptor (beta chain) sequence with its context. The data were produced by immunoSEQ multiplex PCR, yet TCRdb's version contains in-frame clones alone and is incomplete. The sample includes approximately 67,000 clones, around 82% of them seen just once. The data were obtained in a study of blood T cell repertoires in COVID-19. Overall study context: From the United States, Italy and Spain came samples of acute and convalescent COVID-19. T cells, B-cell-depleted T cells, or PBMCs provided the cDNA or gDNA that served as material.

Trimming took 5 bases from V and 1 from J; bases not matched to a gene: 5. Germline assignment: CDR1 SGHVS and CDR2 FQNEAQ. The CDR3 covers 16 residues. This TCR derives from a man aged 60 to 75 with acute or convalescent COVID-19. The J gene is TRBJ2-7, the V gene TRBV7-8; 13 nucleotides line up with TRBD2. The sample was peripheral blood. This chain's CDR3 is CASSRGLAGDSYEQYF. The CDR3 nucleotides read TGTGCCAGCAGCCGAGGACTAGCGGGGGATTCCTACGAGCAGTACTTC. The full variable domain, its missing parts supplied by reference TRBV7-8 and TRBJ2-7, is GAGVSQSPRYKVAKRGQDVALRCDPISGHVSLFWYQQALGQGPEFLTYFQNEAQLDKSGLPSDRFFAERPEGSVSTLKIQRTQQEDSAVYLCASSRGLAGDSYEQYFGPGTRLTVT.